This T cell receptor beta chain was captured by sequencing in a study of blood T cell repertoires in COVID-19. The wider study: In each case, the material was cDNA or gDNA derived from T cells, B-cell-depleted T cells, or PBMCs.

Per germline, CDR1 MGHRA and CDR2 YSYEKL. With 3 bases clipped from V and 1 base from J, the junction kept 0 bases outside the gene matches. The CDR3 spans 15 residues. Source study methods: Nucleated cell number was recorded as an estimate derived from reference gene primer amplification. Here immunoSEQ multiplex PCR was the method, and the copy in TCRdb shows in-frame clones only, minus some. V, J and clone size reflect that table, while D and trimming were determined from the DNA. The top ten hold 3% to 4.5% of the sample, which has 100,000 to 120,000 clones, over 65% seen once. This clonotype was obtained from a woman of 80 years or more with acute or convalescent COVID-19. The rearrangement joins TRBV4-1 to TRBJ2-3; 11 nucleotides match TRBD2. The sample comprised peripheral blood. This CDR3 reads CASSQTSGGTDTQYF. CDR3 DNA: TGCGCCAGCAGCCAGACTAGCGGGGGCACAGATACGCAGTATTTT.